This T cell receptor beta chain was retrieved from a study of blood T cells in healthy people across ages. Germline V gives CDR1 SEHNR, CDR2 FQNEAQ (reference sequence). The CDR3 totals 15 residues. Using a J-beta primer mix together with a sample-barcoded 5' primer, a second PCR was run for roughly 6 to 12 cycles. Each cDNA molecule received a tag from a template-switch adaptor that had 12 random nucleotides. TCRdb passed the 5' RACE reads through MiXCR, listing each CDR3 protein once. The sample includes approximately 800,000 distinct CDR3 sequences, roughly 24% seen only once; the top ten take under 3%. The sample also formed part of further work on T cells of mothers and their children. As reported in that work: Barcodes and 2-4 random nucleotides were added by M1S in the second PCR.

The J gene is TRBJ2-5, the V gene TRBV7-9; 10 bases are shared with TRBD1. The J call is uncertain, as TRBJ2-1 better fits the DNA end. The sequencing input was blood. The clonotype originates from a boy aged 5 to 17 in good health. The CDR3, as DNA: TGTGCCAGCAGCCCACAGACAGGGGGCAGGGATGAGCAGTTCTTC. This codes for CASSPQTGGRDEQFF.